This TCR beta chain emerged from a study of OX40 agonist ivuxolimab in advanced cancers. Data came from immunoSEQ multiplex PCR; TCRdb stores just in-frame clones and leaves some out. The table shows about 97,000 clones, with 86% occurring only once. Trimming removed 4 bases from V and 6 bases from J; junction bases left unmatched: 3. Germline-derived CDR1 and CDR2 are MNHEY and SVGAGI. The CDR3 spans 14 residues. A note on this clone: The antigen is unknown.

Findings and caveats of the study: Relatively little clonal expansion, among the lowest observed, appeared in partial responders at 0.1-3.0 mg/kg.

The chain is built from TRBV6-5 and TRBJ2-3; 11 bases map to TRBD2. The source material was CD4+ or CD8+ T cells sorted from blood, sampled in a trial of the OX40 agonist ivuxolimab. This receptor was obtained from an adult with an advanced solid tumor such as melanoma, head and neck, liver or kidney cancer. In DNA, the CDR3 is TGTGCCAGCAGTTTAGCGGGAGGGGTGGATACGCAGTATTTT. Translating gives CASSLAGGVDTQYF.